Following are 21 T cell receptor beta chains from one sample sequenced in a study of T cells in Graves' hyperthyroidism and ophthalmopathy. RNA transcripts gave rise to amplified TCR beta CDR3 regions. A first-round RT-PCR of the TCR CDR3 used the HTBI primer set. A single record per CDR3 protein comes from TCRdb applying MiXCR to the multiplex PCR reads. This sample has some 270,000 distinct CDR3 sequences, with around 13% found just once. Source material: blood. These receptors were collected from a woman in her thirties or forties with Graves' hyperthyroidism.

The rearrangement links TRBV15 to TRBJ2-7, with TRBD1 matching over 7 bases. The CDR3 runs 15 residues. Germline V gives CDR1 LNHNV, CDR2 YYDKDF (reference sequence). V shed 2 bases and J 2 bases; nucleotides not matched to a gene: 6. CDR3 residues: CATSRPTGTTYEQYF. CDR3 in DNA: TGTGCCACCAGCAGACCGACAGGGACAACCTACGAGCAGTACTTC.

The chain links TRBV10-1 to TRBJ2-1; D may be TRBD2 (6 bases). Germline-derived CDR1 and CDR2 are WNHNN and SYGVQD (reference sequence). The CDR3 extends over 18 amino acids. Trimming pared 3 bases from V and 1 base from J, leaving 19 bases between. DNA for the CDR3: TGCGCCAGCAGTGATCCGGGTAGCGGAGGCCCTTCCTACAATGAGCAGTTCTTC. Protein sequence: CASSDPGSGGPSYNEQFF.

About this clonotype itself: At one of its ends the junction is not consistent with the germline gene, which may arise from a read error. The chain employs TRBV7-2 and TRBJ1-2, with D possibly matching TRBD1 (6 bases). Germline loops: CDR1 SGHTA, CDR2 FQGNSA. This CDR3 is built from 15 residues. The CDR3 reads CASSLVWGPNYGNTF. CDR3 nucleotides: TGTGCCAGCAGCTTAGTATGGGGGCCCAACTATGGCAACACCTTC.

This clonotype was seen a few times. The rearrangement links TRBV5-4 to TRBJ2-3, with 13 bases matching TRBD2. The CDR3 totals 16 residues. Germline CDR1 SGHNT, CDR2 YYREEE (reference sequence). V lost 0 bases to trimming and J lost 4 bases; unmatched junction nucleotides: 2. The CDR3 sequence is CASSLGLAGGPDTQYF. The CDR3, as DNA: TGTGCCAGCAGCTTGGGACTAGCGGGAGGCCCAGATACGCAGTATTTT.

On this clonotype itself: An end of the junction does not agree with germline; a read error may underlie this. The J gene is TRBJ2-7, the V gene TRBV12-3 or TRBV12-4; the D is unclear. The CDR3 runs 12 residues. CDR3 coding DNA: TGTGCCGGCAGTTTAAGGTTCTACGAGCAGTACTTC. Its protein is CAGSLRFYEQYF.

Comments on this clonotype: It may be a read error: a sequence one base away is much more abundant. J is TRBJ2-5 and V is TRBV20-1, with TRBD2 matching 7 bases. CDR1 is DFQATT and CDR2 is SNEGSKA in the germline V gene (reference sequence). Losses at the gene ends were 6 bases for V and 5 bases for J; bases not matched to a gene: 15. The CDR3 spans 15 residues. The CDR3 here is CSALRTRVGAETQYF. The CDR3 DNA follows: TGCAGTGCCCTTCGGACTAGAGTAGGAGCGGAGACCCAGTACTTC.

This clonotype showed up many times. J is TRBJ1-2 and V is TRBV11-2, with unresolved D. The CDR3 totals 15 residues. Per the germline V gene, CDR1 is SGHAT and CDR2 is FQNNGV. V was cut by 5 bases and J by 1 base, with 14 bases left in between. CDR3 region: CASSLQLAINYGYTF. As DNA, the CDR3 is TGTGCCAGCAGCCTTCAATTAGCTATTAACTATGGCTACACCTTC.

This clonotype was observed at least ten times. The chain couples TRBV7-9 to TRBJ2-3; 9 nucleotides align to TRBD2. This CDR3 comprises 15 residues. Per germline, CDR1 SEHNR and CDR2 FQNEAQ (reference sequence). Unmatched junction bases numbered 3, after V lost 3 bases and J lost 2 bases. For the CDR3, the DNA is TGTGCCAGCAGCTTGACTAGCGGATTCACAGATACGCAGTATTTT. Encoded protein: CASSLTSGFTDTQYF. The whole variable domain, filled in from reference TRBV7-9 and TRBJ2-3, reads DTGVSQNPRHKITKRGQNVTFRCDPISEHNRLYWYRQTLGQGPEFLTYFQNEAQLEKSRLLSDRFSAERPKGSFSTLEIQRTEQGDSAMYLCASSLTSGFTDTQYFGPGTRLTVL.

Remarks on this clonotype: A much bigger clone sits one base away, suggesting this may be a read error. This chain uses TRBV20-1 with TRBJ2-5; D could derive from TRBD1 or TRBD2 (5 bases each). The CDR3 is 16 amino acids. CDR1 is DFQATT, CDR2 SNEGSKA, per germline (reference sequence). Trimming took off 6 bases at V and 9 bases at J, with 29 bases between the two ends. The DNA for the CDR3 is TGCAGTGCGCCTAAAAGGGACCAACAAGTGGGTGAGGCCCAGTACTTC. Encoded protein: CSAPKRDQQVGEAQYF.

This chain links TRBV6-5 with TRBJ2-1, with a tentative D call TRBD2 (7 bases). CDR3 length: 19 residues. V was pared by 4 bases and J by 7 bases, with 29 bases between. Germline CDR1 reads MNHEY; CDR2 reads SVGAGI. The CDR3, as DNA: TGTGCCAGCAGTTGGGGGCGGATGGGGGAGAGAGGGGAGGGGAATGAGCAGTTCTTC. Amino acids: CASSWGRMGERGEGNEQFF.

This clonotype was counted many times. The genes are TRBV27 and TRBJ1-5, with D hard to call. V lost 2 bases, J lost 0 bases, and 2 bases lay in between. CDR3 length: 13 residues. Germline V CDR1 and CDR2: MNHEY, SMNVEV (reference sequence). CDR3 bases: TGTGCCAGCAGTTTAGTTAGCAATCAGCCCCAGCATTTT. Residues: CASSLVSNQPQHF.

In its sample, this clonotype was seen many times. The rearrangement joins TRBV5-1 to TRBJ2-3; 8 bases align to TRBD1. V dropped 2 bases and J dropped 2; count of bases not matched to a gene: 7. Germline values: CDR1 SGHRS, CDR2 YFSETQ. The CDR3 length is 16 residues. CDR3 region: CASSLGGQEATDTQYF. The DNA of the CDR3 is TGCGCCAGCAGCTTAGGGGGACAGGAGGCCACAGATACGCAGTATTTT. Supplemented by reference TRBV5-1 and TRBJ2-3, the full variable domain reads KAGVTQTPRYLIKTRGQQVTLSCSPISGHRSVSWYQQTPGQGLQFLFEYFSETQRNKGNFPGRFSGRQFSNSRSEMNVSTLELGDSALYLCASSLGGQEATDTQYFGPGTRLTVL.

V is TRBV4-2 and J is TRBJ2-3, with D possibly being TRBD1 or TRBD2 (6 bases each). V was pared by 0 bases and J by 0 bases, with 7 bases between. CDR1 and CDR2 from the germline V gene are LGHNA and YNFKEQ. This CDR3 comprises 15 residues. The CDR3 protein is CASSQEGGSTDTQYF. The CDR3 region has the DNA TGTGCCAGCAGCCAAGAAGGGGGGAGCACAGATACGCAGTATTTT.

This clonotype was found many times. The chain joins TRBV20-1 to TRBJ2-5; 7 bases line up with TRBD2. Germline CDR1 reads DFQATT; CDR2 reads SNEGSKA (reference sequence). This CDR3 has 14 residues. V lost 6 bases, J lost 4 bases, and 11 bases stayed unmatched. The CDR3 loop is CSARLRGSVETQYF. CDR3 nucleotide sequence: TGCAGTGCCAGGCTGCGCGGGAGTGTAGAGACCCAGTACTTC.

CDR3 loop: CASSLGASSMDEQFF. CDR3 DNA: TGTGCCAGCAGCTTAGGGGCTAGCAGTATGGATGAGCAGTTCTTC. This chain links TRBV7-2 with TRBJ2-1, with D maybe TRBD2 (5 bases). There are 15 residues in the CDR3. The V end was cut by 1 base, the J end by 8 bases, with 15 bases between. From germline, CDR1 is SGHTA and CDR2 FQGNSA.

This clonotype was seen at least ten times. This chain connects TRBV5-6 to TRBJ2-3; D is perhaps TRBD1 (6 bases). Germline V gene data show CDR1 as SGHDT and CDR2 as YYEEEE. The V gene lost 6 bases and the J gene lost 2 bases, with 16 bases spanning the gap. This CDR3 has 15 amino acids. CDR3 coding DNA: TGTGCCAGCAACCCTTTAGGGACAAACACAGATACGCAGTATTTT. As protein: CASNPLGTNTDTQYF.

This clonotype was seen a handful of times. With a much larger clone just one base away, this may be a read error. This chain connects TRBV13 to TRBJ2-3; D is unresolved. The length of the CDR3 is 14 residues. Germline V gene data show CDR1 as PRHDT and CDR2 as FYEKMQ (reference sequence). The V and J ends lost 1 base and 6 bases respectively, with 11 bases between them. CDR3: CASSLAQYTDTQYF. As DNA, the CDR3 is TGTGCCAGCAGCTTAGCACAGTACACGGATACGCAGTATTTT.

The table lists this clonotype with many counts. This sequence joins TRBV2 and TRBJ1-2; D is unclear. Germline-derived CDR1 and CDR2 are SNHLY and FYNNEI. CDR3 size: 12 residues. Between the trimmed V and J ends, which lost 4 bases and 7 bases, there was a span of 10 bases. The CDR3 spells CASSGIRIGYTF. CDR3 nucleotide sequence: TGTGCCAGCAGTGGGATCAGGATTGGCTACACCTTC.

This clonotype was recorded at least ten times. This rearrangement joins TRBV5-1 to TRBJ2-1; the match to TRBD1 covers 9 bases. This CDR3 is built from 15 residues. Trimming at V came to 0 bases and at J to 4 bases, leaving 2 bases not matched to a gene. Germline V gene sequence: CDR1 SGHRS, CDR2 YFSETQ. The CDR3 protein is CASSLEGQGYNEQFF. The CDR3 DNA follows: TGCGCCAGCAGCTTGGAGGGACAGGGATACAATGAGCAGTTCTTC.

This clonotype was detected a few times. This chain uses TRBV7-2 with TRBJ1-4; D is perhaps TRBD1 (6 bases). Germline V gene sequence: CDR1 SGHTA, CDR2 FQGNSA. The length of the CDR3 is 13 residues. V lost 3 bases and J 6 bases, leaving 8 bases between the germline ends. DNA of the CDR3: TGTGCCAGCAGCTTCCCAGGGGATGAAAAACTGTTTTTT. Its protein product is CASSFPGDEKLFF. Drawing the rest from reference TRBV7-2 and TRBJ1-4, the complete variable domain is GAGVSQSPSNKVTEKGKDVELRCDPISGHTALYWYRQSLGQGLEFLIYFQGNSAPDKSGLPSDRFSAERTGGSVSTLTIQRTQQEDSAVYLCASSFPGDEKLFFGSGTQLSVL.

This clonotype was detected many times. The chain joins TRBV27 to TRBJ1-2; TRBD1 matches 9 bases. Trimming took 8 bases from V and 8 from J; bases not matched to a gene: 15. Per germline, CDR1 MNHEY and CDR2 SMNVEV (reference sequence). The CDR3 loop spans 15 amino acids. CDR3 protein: CASLPLRDRAQGYTF. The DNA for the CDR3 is TGTGCCAGCCTCCCTCTGCGGGACAGGGCCCAGGGCTACACCTTC.